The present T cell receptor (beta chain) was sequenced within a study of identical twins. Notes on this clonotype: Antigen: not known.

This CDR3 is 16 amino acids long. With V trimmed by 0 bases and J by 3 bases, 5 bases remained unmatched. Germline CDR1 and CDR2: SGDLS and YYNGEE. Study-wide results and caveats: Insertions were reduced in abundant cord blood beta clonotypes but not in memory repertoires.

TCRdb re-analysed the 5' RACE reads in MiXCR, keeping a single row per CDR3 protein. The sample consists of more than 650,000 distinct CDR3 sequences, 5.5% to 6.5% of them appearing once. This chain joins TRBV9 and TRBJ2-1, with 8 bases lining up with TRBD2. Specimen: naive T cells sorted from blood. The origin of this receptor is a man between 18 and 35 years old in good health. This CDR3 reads CASSVGDSGVYNEQFF. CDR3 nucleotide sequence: TGTGCCAGCAGCGTAGGGGATAGCGGGGTCTACAATGAGCAGTTCTTC.